This TCR beta chain was sequenced in a study of T cells after yellow fever vaccination. Study-wide findings and caveats: Most clones from primary vaccination resurfaced after the booster (about 96% CD4, around 89% CD8).

Ten or more counts support this clonotype. Its target is unknown. TCR cDNA, made by 5'RACE template switching, carried an added universal primer site and UMIs. TCRdb processed the 5' RACE reads anew with MiXCR; each CDR3 protein has one entry. This sample has some 100,000 distinct CDR3 sequences, with about 7.2% found just once. The germline gives CDR1 SQVTM, CDR2 ANQGSEA. The V end was cut by 6 bases, the J end by 6 bases, with 12 bases between. CDR3 size: 12 residues. The chain uses TRBV29-1 and TRBJ2-1; no firm D call. This specimen was CD4+ T cells sorted from PBMCs, taken more than 40 days after the first yellow fever vaccination. The origin of this receptor is a young man who received the YFV17D yellow fever vaccine. CDR3 sequence: CSVIHGRNEQFF. The DNA for the CDR3 is TGCAGCGTGATCCATGGGCGCAATGAGCAGTTCTTC.